This is a list of T cell receptor beta chains from one sample in a study of T cells expressing NK-cell markers. TCRdb reprocessed the 5' RACE reads and keeps a single row for each CDR3 protein, giving no DNA. The sample totals approximately 420,000 distinct CDR3 sequences. Sequenced sample: blood T cells: a sorted CD56 or NKG2C T cell subset, CD4+ or CD8+ T cells, or bulk PBMC T cells (not recorded which). These receptors were taken from a woman aged 45 to 65 in good health. CDR3s include the opening cysteine and the closing phenylalanine or tryptophan.

CDR3: CASSQATSGREEETQYF
V: TRBV4-2
J: TRBJ2-5

CDR3: CASSSPRVQETQYF
V: TRBV7-8
J: TRBJ2-5

CDR3: CASSYLGEQYF
V: TRBV6-5
J: TRBJ2-7

CDR3: CATSDPTTGWEQFF
V: TRBV24-1
J: TRBJ2-1

CDR3: CASSVASGNTIYF
V: TRBV9
J: TRBJ1-3

CDR3: CASSLAAGGQDTQYF
V: TRBV5-1
J: TRBJ2-3

CDR3: CASSLAAGSNYEQYF
V: TRBV7-6
J: TRBJ2-7

CDR3: CASSSSPTGAKTQYF
V: TRBV6-5
J: TRBJ2-5

CDR3: CASSLEGSRGDEQFF
V: TRBV7-8
J: TRBJ2-1

CDR3: CASSPGGGGAEKNIQYF
V: TRBV12-3/TRBV12-4
J: TRBJ2-4

CDR3: CASSFQGSQGHNEQFF
V: TRBV5-1
J: TRBJ2-1

CDR3: CASSLQGGNTIYF
V: TRBV5-1
J: TRBJ1-3

CDR3: CASSSPTGANTEAFF
V: TRBV6-5
J: TRBJ1-1

CDR3: CASSLPTLSYEQYF
V: TRBV28
J: TRBJ2-7

CDR3: CATQGALETQYF
V: TRBV7-9
J: TRBJ2-5

CDR3: CASSPTLAGGYNEQFF
V: TRBV5-1
J: TRBJ2-1

CDR3: CASSTTKYEQYF
V: TRBV3-1
J: TRBJ2-7

CDR3: CASSLGLWSYEQYF
V: TRBV5-5
J: TRBJ2-7

CDR3: CAPFGLGTSAALVTKNIQYF
V: TRBV19
J: TRBJ2-4

CDR3: CASSLGIPPGELFF
V: TRBV12-3/TRBV12-4
J: TRBJ2-2

CDR3: CASSGRTGWNQPQHF
V: TRBV7-6
J: TRBJ1-5

CDR3: CASSFTREGRTEAFF
V: TRBV11-3
J: TRBJ1-1

CDR3: CASSHRQSGNTIYF
V: TRBV3-1
J: TRBJ1-3

CDR3: CASSSADRGPGYTF
V: TRBV5-1
J: TRBJ1-2

CDR3: CASSQGLLSNEQFF
V: TRBV4-2
J: TRBJ2-1

CDR3: CSARGAGGRRETQYF
V: TRBV20-1
J: TRBJ2-5

CDR3: CAWIRAGGGNEQFF
V: TRBV30
J: TRBJ2-1